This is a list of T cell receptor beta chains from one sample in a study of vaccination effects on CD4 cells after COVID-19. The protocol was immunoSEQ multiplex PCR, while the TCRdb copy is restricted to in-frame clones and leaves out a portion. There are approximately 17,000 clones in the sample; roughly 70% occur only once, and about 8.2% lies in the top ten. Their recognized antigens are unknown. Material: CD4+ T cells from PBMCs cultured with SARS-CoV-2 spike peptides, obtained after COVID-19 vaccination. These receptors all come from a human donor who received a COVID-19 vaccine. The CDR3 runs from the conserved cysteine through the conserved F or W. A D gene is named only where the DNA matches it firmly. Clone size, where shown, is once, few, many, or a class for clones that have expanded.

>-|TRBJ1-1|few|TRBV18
TGTGCCAGCAAGGGGACAAGGAACACTGAAGCTTTCTTT
CASKGTRNTEAFF
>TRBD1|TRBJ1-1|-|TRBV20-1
TGCAGTGCTAGTAGTTTGGGGACAGGGTTTGGAACTGAAGCTTTCTTT
CSASSLGTGFGTEAFF
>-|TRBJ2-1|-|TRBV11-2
TGTGCCAGCAGCTTAGAGTTATGGGGAGAGCAGTTCTTC
CASSLELWGEQFF
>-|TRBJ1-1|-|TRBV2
TGTGCCAGCAGTGACAGGGGCCTCTTGAACACTGAAGCTTTCTTT
CASSDRGLLNTEAFF
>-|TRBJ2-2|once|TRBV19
TGTGCCAGTATAATAGGGGCAGGGGCAATCCTAACCGGGGAGCTGTTTTTT
CASIIGAGAILTGELFF
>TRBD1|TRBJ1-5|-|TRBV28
TGTGCCAGCACCTTACCCACAGGGGTAAGTCAGCCCCAGCATTTT
CASTLPTGVSQPQHF
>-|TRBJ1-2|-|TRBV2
TGTGCCAGCACCCGGGACCTCTATGGCTACACCTTC
CASTRDLYGYTF
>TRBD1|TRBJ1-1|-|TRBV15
TGTGCCACCAGCAAAGGGGCCCAGGGGGACACTGAAGCTTTCTTT
CATSKGAQGDTEAFF
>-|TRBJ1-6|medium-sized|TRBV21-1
TGTGCCAGCAGCAGGCACGACCATAATTCACCCCTCCACTTT
CASSRHDHNSPLHF
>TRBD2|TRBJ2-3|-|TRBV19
TGTGCCAGTAGTATGGGACTACCCCGCCCGGGCAGAAGCACAGATACGCAGTATTTT
CASSMGLPRPGRSTDTQYF
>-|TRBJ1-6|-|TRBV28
TGTGCCAGCCAAGGCTATAATTCACCCCTCCACTTT
CASQGYNSPLHF
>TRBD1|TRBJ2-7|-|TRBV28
TGTGCCAGCAGTACTCCGGGACAGGTAACCTACGAGCAGTACTTC
CASSTPGQVTYEQYF
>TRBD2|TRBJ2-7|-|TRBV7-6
TGTGCCAGCAGCGGGACTAGCGGGGGGACCTACGAGCAGTACTTC
CASSGTSGGTYEQYF
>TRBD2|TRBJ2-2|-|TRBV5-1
TGCGCCAGCAGCTTTAGCGGGACTAACACCGGGGAGCTGTTTTTT
CASSFSGTNTGELFF
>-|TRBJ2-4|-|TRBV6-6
TGTGCCAGCAGTCCCGGGGGAGCGGGCCTAGCCAAAAACATTCAGTACTTC
CASSPGGAGLAKNIQYF